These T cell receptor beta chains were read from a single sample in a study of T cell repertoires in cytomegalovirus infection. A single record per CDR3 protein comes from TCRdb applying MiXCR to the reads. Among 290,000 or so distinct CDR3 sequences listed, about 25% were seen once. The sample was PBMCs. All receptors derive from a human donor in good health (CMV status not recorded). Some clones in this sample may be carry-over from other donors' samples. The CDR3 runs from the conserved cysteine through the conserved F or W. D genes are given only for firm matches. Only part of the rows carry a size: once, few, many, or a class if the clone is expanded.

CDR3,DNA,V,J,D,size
CASSVDASEQYF,TGTGCCAGCAGTGTTGACGCGTCCGAGCAGTACTTC,TRBV6-1,TRBJ2-7,NA,few
CAWSPQVRTEAFF,TGTGCCTGGAGTCCACAAGTAAGAACTGAAGCTTTCTTT,TRBV30,TRBJ1-1,NA,NA
CASRPTGGKNYGYTF,TGTGCCAGCAGACCTACAGGGGGCAAAAACTATGGCTACACCTTC,TRBV6-5,TRBJ1-2,TRBD1,few
CASSSYRGVSYNEQFF,TGTGCCAGCAGCTCCTATCGGGGGGTGTCCTACAATGAGCAGTTCTTC,TRBV7-8,TRBJ2-1,TRBD2,many
CASSQTSGVRRGYEQYF,TGTGCCAGCAGCCAGACTAGCGGGGTAAGAAGAGGTTACGAGCAGTACTTC,TRBV6-2/TRBV6-3,TRBJ2-7,TRBD2,NA
CASSLAWGAREQYF,TGTGCCAGCAGCTTGGCGTGGGGGGCGCGGGAGCAGTACTTC,TRBV5-4,TRBJ2-7,NA,NA
CAMSKGGIGETQYF,TGTGCCATGAGTAAAGGGGGGATCGGAGAGACCCAGTACTTC,TRBV10-3,TRBJ2-5,NA,NA
CASSGPPGAVFPEQYF,TGTGCCAGCAGCGGGCCGCCGGGGGCGGTGTTCCCCGAGCAGTACTTC,TRBV7-2,TRBJ2-7,NA,many
CASRTGFMRGYTF,TGTGCCAGCCGAACAGGGTTCATGCGGGGCTACACCTTC,TRBV2,TRBJ1-2,NA,NA
CASSGLAAYEQYF,TGTGCCTCCAGCGGCCTAGCGGCCTACGAGCAGTACTTC,TRBV27,TRBJ2-7,TRBD2,once
CASSRQGISGMNTEAFF,TGTGCCAGTAGTAGACAGGGAATTTCGGGGATGAACACTGAAGCTTTCTTT,TRBV19,TRBJ1-1,TRBD1,few
CASSQVAGEYTGELFF,TGCGCCAGCAGCCAAGTAGCGGGGGAATACACCGGGGAGCTGTTTTTT,TRBV4-1,TRBJ2-2,TRBD2,few
CASSPGQIYEQYF,TGTGCCAGCAGCCCCGGTCAGATCTACGAGCAGTACTTC,TRBV7-3,TRBJ2-7,NA,NA
CASSWEGQGGTEAFF,TGCGCCAGCAGCTGGGAGGGACAGGGGGGCACTGAAGCTTTCTTT,TRBV5-1,TRBJ1-1,TRBD1,NA
CASSRFNTEAFF,TGCGCCAGCAGCCGGTTTAACACTGAAGCTTTCTTT,TRBV5-1,TRBJ1-1,NA,NA
CSVLQTNTEAFF,TGCAGCGTTCTACAGACGAACACTGAAGCTTTCTTT,TRBV29-1,TRBJ1-1,NA,NA
CASSEKRGDHYEQYF,TGTGCCAGCAGTGAAAAACGGGGGGACCACTACGAGCAGTACTTC,TRBV6-1,TRBJ2-7,TRBD2,many